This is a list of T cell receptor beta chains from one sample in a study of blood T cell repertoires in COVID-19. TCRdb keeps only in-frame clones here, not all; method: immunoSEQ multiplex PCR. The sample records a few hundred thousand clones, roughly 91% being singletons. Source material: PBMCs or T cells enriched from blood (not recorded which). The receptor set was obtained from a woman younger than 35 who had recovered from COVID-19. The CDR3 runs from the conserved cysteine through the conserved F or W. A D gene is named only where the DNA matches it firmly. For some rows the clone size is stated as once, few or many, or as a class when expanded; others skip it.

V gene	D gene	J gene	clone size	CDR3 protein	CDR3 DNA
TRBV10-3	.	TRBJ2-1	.	CAISDTGGLYNEQFF	TGTGCCATCAGTGATACGGGGGGCCTCTACAATGAGCAGTTCTTC
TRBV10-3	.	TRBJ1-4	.	CAISNSGGKLFF	TGTGCCATCAGTAACAGCGGAGGAAAACTGTTTTTT
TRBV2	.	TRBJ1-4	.	CASSVRQGTGAANEKLFF	TGTGCCAGCAGTGTCAGGCAGGGAACGGGTGCAGCTAATGAAAAACTGTTTTTT
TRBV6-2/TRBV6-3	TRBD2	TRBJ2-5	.	CASSHGGRLAGAYQETQYF	TGTGCCAGCAGTCATGGGGGGCGTCTAGCGGGGGCGTACCAAGAGACCCAGTACTTC
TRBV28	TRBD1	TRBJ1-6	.	CASSLGTGATYNSPLHF	TGTGCCAGCAGTTTGGGAACAGGGGCAACCTATAATTCACCCCTCCACTTT
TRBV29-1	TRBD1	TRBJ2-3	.	CSPRTGLTSTDTQYF	TGCAGCCCCAGGACAGGACTTACTAGCACAGATACGCAGTATTTT
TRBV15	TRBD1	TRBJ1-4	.	CATSSRQGTNEKLFF	TGTGCCACCAGCTCGCGACAGGGGACTAATGAAAAACTGTTTTTT
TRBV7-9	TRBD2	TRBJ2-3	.	CASSPGLGTDTQYF	TGTGCCAGCAGCCCTGGACTAGGCACAGATACGCAGTATTTT
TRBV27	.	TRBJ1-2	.	CASSPQGHYGYTF	TGTGCCAGCAGCCCTCAGGGGCACTATGGCTACACCTTC
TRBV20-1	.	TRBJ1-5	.	CSASWGGSNQPQHF	TGCAGTGCTAGTTGGGGCGGATCCAATCAGCCCCAGCATTTT
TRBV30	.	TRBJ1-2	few	CAWSRAHRTDYGYTF	TGTGCCTGGAGCCGCGCCCACAGGACGGACTATGGCTACACCTTC
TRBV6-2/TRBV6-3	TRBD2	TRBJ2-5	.	CASSSRTSGRQETQYF	TGTGCCAGCAGTTCCCGGACTAGCGGGAGACAAGAGACCCAGTACTTC
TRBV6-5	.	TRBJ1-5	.	CASSYGSNQPQHF	TGTGCCAGCAGTTACGGCAGCAATCAGCCCCAGCATTTT
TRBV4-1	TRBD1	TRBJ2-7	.	CASSQDPIRTGTGPSYEQYF	TGCGCCAGCAGCCAAGATCCAATAAGGACCGGGACAGGACCCTCCTACGAGCAGTACTTC
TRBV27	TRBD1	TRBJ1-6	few	CASATGQGNSPLHF	TGTGCCTCCGCCACAGGACAGGGGAATTCACCCCTCCACTTT
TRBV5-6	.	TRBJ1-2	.	CASSPPGDYGYTF	TGTGCCAGCAGCCCTCCCGGGGACTATGGCTACACCTTC
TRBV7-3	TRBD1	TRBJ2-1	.	CASSFSGTDYNEQFF	TGTGCCAGCAGCTTTTCTGGGACAGACTACAATGAGCAGTTCTTC
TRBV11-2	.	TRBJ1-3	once	CASSLDRANGNTIYF	TGTGCCAGCAGCTTAGACAGGGCAAACGGAAACACCATATATTTT
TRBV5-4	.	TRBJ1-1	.	CASSRRMNTEAFF	TGTGCCAGCAGCCGGAGGATGAACACTGAAGCTTTCTTT
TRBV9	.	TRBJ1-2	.	CASGRDTYGYTF	TGTGCCAGCGGCCGGGACACCTATGGCTACACCTTC
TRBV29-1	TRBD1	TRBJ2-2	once	CSVSRGGANTGELFF	TGCAGCGTTTCTCGAGGGGGCGCGAACACCGGGGAGCTGTTTTTT
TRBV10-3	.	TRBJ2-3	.	CAIGLFTDTQYF	TGTGCCATCGGGCTCTTCACAGATACGCAGTATTTT
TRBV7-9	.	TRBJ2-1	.	CASSRSSRYNEQFF	TGTGCCAGCAGCCGCTCCTCTAGGTACAATGAGCAGTTCTTC
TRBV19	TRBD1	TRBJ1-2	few	CASSAGTGGPTF	TGTGCCAGTAGTGCCGGGACAGGGGGACCCACCTTC
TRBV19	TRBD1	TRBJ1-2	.	CASTGTGYGYTF	TGTGCCAGTACCGGGACAGGGTATGGCTACACCTTC
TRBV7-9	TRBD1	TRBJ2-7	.	CASSYLPMDRDGEQYF	TGTGCCAGCAGCTACCTCCCCATGGACAGGGACGGCGAGCAGTACTTC
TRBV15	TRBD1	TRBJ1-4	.	CATSRETGGNEKLFF	TGTGCCACCAGCAGAGAAACAGGGGGAAATGAAAAACTGTTTTTT
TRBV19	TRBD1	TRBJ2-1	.	CASSKDRGGDEQFF	TGTGCCAGTAGTAAGGACAGGGGTGGGGATGAGCAGTTCTTC
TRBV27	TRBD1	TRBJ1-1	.	CATQGGPMNTEAFF	TGTGCCACCCAGGGGGGCCCCATGAACACTGAAGCTTTCTTT
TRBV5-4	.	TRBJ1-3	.	CASSLPSGNTIYF	TGTGCCAGCAGCTTGCCCAGTGGAAACACCATATATTTT
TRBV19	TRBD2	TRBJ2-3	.	CASSISTGLAGADTQYF	TGTGCCAGTAGTATATCGACGGGACTAGCGGGGGCCGATACGCAGTATTTT
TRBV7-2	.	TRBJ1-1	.	CASRAEWGRTEAFF	TGTGCCAGCAGGGCTGAGTGGGGGAGGACTGAAGCTTTCTTT
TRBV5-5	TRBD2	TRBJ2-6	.	CASSLAGAGANVLTF	TGTGCCAGCAGCCTTGCGGGGGCTGGGGCCAACGTCCTGACTTTC
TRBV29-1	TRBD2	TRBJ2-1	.	CSVGLAVGPNEQFF	TGCAGCGTGGGACTAGCGGTGGGACCCAATGAGCAGTTCTTC
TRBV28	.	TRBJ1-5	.	CASSFSRGGNQPQHF	TGTGCCAGCAGTTTTAGTCGTGGAGGCAATCAGCCCCAGCATTTT
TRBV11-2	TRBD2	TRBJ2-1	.	CASSFGGVIHNEQFF	TGTGCCAGCAGCTTCGGGGGGGTAATACACAATGAGCAGTTCTTC
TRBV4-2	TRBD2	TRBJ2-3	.	CASSQDPAGGPDTQYF	TGTGCCAGCAGCCAAGATCCGGCGGGGGGGCCAGATACGCAGTATTTT